The present T cell receptor beta chain was sequenced within a study of metastatic and nonmetastatic thyroid tumors. Using MiXCR, TCRdb reanalyzed the PCR reads. The table shows several thousand clones, with approximately 34% occurring only once. Each patient came to thyroid surgery without any prior treatment (of any kind). Germline-derived CDR1 and CDR2 are MDHEN and SYDVKM. The CDR3 covers 12 residues. The V gene end was trimmed by 8 bases and the J gene end by 4 bases; junction bases not matched to a gene: 5. Sequenced: tumor tissue. V and J are TRBV28 and TRBJ2-7, with 7 bases matching TRBD1. The receptor was isolated from a female donor with papillary thyroid cancer or a benign thyroid nodule (not recorded which). Some clones in this sample may be carry-over from other donors' samples. The CDR3 DNA is TGTGCCAGCGGTAGGGGGCCATACGAGCAGTACTTC. Translating gives CASGRGPYEQYF.